This T cell receptor (beta chain) was identified in a study of T-cell memory formation after mild COVID-19 (dated by TCRdb to the early 2020s). A note on the overall study: Most TCR sequence clusters were specific to one of the two donors. Two young, previously healthy adult volunteers made up the cohort, one male and one female. T-cell clones expanding and contracting after mild COVID-19 in a couple of donors were tracked by longitudinal TCRalpha and TCRbeta repertoire sequencing. Here is what the overall study found, with its caveats: Only two mild cases were covered by the study, and larger cohorts that include severe cases with pre-infection samples were considered necessary. SARS-CoV-2 specificity of the second-wave clones peaking on day 37 was not confirmed. Clones that contracted from day 15 to 85 showed balanced CD4/CD8 phenotypes, whereas a second wave of clones that expanded from day 15 to 37 leaned towards CD4+. Contracting CD4+ clones were found mainly in CM and EM memory subsets, while CD8+ clones were enriched in EMRA. Some responding clones were detected in pre-infection memory, which suggested that pre-existing cross-reactive memory T cells had joined the SARS-CoV-2 response.

This clonotype has just a few counts. Its antigen specificity is not known. No base qualities exist here, and no much larger clone lies one base off it. Sequencing instrument: Illumina NovaSeq 6000. cDNA libraries for TCRalpha and TCRbeta were prepared by 5'RACE using constant-segment primers, with sample barcodes and unique molecular identifiers added. RNA was extracted from every sample with Trizol reagent. Library amplification was performed in two PCR steps, and a second sample barcode and Illumina TruSeq adapters were introduced in the second step. Sequencing of libraries was performed on an Illumina NovaSeq with 2 x 150 bp paired-end reads. The study's processing was this. With migec v1.2.7, reads were demultiplexed and then collapsed into UMI-guided consensus sequences. Using mixcr v2.1.11, the UMI consensuses were aligned to TRA and TRB V and J templates and assembled into clonotypes. A clonotype was counted as expanded or contracted only if both edgeR and NoisET called the change significant, with noise models trained on biological replicates. edgeR calls used a false discovery rate-adjusted p below 0.01 and a log2 fold-change threshold of 1. PCA with hierarchical clustering of max-normalized trajectories of the 1000 most abundant clonotypes was used as exploratory dynamics analysis. Each responding clone was given a CD4 or CD8 phenotype based on the CD4+ and CD8+ repertoires, which had been sequenced separately. TCRdb's own reprocessing of the public reads used fastp at Q25 and MiXCR and kept productive beta chains. Rows matching on CDR3 protein sequence are summarized as one entry with the most common DNA and genes. The authors' filters were not applied to this entry. In this sample the table shows about 350,000 distinct CDR3 sequences, 20% to 25% of which occur a single time. Jointly, the top ten make up roughly 21% of the sample.

Ficoll-Paque density gradient centrifugation was the method used to isolate PBMCs. The CDR1 and CDR2 encoded by the germline V gene (reference sequence) are LNHNV and YYDKDF. From its cysteine to its phenylalanine, the CDR3 spans 15 amino acids. Only the CDR3 DNA is retained, 45 bases long and in frame from the first base. Trimming accounts for 0 bases at V and 8 bases at J, while the number of junction bases matched to no gene is 6. This receptor was obtained from a man between 18 and 29 years old who had mild COVID-19 (a few samples of this study predate the infection). The sample titles of this study are shuffled in the database, so cell type and time point are left out; the donor was told from shared clones. The sequence joins TRBV15 to TRBJ1-5; TRBD1 matches 8 bases in the middle. Sequenced input: PBMCs or a T cell subset sorted from them (not recorded which). The CDR3 region reads CATSRDLTGGEPQHF. The bases read TGTGCCACCAGCAGAGATCTAACAGGGGGAGAGCCCCAGCATTTT.